This TCR beta chain was identified during a study of T-cell memory formation after mild COVID-19. Study-level points and caveats: Day 15 to 85 contracting clones showed balanced CD4/CD8; later expanders leaned CD4+.

TCRdb redid the calling of the 5' RACE reads with MiXCR, one entry per CDR3 protein. The sample has around 500,000 distinct CDR3 sequences; around a sixth are singletons. This clonotype appeared many times. What it binds is unknown. The TCR originated in an adult woman who had mild COVID-19 (a few samples of this study predate the infection). Cell type and time point are not known. Sequenced sample: PBMCs or a T cell subset sorted from them (not recorded which).

CDR3 nucleotide sequence: TGTGCCAGCTCACAAACCTACACAGATACGCAGTATTTT. This encodes CASSQTYTDTQYF. The chain uses TRBV18 and TRBJ2-3; the D is unclear. This CDR3 comprises 13 residues. V was shortened by 4 bases and J by 2 bases, with 7 bases between the two germline ends. CDR1 and CDR2 (germline): KGHSH, LQKENI.